This T cell receptor (beta chain) originates from a study of T cells in Graves' hyperthyroidism and ophthalmopathy. This clonotype was recorded many times. Its antigen is undetermined. Study conclusions and caveats: Progression to ophthalmopathy was predicted a median of 6.5 months early.

PBMCs were derived from roughly 9.6 ml fresh peripheral blood. RNA transcripts gave rise to amplified TCR beta CDR3 regions. TCR CDR3 regions were first amplified by RT-PCR with HTBI primers. TCRdb used MiXCR to reprocess the multiplex PCR reads, holding one entry per CDR3 protein. The data show around 440,000 distinct CDR3 sequences, 15% to 18% seen once. V trimming: 6 bases; J trimming: 2 bases; junction bases outside the gene matches: 8. This CDR3 contains 16 residues. The sequenced sample was blood. The chain combines TRBV12-3 or TRBV12-4 with TRBJ2-3, with 10 nucleotides matching TRBD2. The sequence came from a woman under 30 with Graves' hyperthyroidism. CDR3 protein: CASSMTLAGNTDTQYF. CDR3 in DNA: TGTGCCAGCAGCATGACACTAGCGGGGAACACAGATACGCAGTATTTT.